Included here is one TCR beta chain sequence, with context. There is no known antigen for this receptor. The sample holds no much larger clone one base away, and base qualities are not on file. The entire isolated RNA was reverse transcribed using the High Capacity cDNA Reverse Transcription Kit, and thus expressed TCRB transcripts were sequenced. Deep immunoSEQ sequencing was performed on naive, central memory and regulatory T cell samples, with an average of roughly 4 million total reads per sample. Sorted cells were lysed in RLT buffer and RNA was extracted with DNase-treated RNeasy Micro or Mini kits, depending on cell number. Each cell subset was processed separately to prevent cross-contamination, with patient and healthy donor samples processed together. The immunoSEQ multiplex PCR was used to amplify TCRB sequences from cDNA, generating 87-bp fragments that spanned the CDR3 region. Sequencing of the amplicons was performed on the Illumina HiSeq platform. Processing in the source paper ran as follows. PCR bias was computationally corrected using synthetic template baselines, reads within Hamming distance 2 were collapsed, and singletons that could not be merged were discarded. Reads were aligned against IMGT to assign V, D and J genes, CDR3 length and insertions or deletions at six rearrangement sites. Within each subset, clonotype counts were normalized to the number of sorted cells before true diversity and Gini coefficients were calculated with the tcR R package. Repertoire sharing was quantified using the overlap coefficient calculated on TCRB nucleotide sequences. TCRdb took this table from immuneACCESS and kept in-frame rearrangements with V and J called. Such tables lack part of the clones; where checked against another copy, unresolved V genes explain under half of the gap, and the rest is unexplained. V and J calls and clone size are as listed in that table; D and trimming were resolved from the DNA. The sample records roughly 300,000 clones, 7% to 9% of which are singletons. The ten largest clonotypes hold 0.44% of the sample.

From each donor, a single peripheral blood sample of approximately 120 mL on average was drawn into heparinised tubes. Naive, central memory, regulatory and stem cell-like memory CD4+ T cells were sorted on a BD FACSAria II using a panel including CD45RO, CCR7, CD25, CD127, CD95 and CD27. A purity above 98% was achieved for all sorted populations. PBMCs were isolated immediately by Lymphoprep density gradient centrifugation and stained directly without culture. Samples were stained and sorted in pairs, with one healthy donor and one patient per experiment, so that batch effects were minimized. Sequences SGHTA (CDR1) and FQGNSA (CDR2) are obtained from the germline V gene. CDR3 length: 14 amino acids, cysteine to phenylalanine. The read is trimmed to its CDR3 DNA, 42 bases read in frame from base 1. Relative to germline, V is 5 bases shorter and J is 8 bases shorter, with 17 bases between their ends.

This sample stems from a study of beta chain features in type 1 diabetes (dated by TCRdb to the late 2010s). For context, the study as a whole: No differences in mean age, gender distribution, total cell number or subset yield were found between patients and healthy donors. Across all samples, roughly 110,000,000 sorted cells were examined, and cell number per subset correlated strongly with RNA yield. The study compared TCRB repertoires of sorted circulating CD4+ T cell subsets between recently diagnosed type 1 diabetes patients and matched healthy donors. Regulatory and stem cell-like memory subsets were isolated from only 8 patients and about eight healthy donors, whereas naive and central memory subsets came from all 30 or so donors.

Broad study findings and their caveats: Because the HLA sub-analyses included only small numbers of individuals, any influence of HLA type on TCRB rearrangement was left unresolved. In all four CD4+ subsets, TCRB CDR3 length was moderately but significantly shorter in type 1 diabetes patients. Shorter templates might have been favored by PCR, but patient and control samples were amplified and corrected together, so both groups would have been affected equally by any skew. Because cDNA rather than genomic DNA was sequenced, highly expressing activated cells could have been over-represented, although no difference in activation and CD3 levels was found between groups. The naive, central memory and regulatory TCRB repertoires appeared to resemble one another more closely among patients than among healthy donors. At VDJ recombination sites, patients with type 1 diabetes made fewer insertions and deleted more nucleotides, a pattern implying thymic rearrangement abnormalities.

Sample: central memory CD4+ T cells from blood. The chain couples TRBV7-2 to TRBJ2-3; tentative D gene TRBD2, with 6 bases matching. The receptor was isolated from a woman aged 18-29 years in good health. The sequenced DNA is TGTGCCAGCAGCCCGGACCAAATGGGAGGTACGCAGTATTTT. Its protein product is CASSPDQMGGTQYF.